Listed here are 8 T cell receptor beta chains from one sample, sequenced in a study of T-cell memory formation after mild COVID-19. Each CDR3 protein is one row after TCRdb ran MiXCR on the 5' RACE reads. The table shows a few hundred thousand distinct CDR3 sequences, with around a fifth occurring only once. The sample was PBMCs or a T cell subset sorted from them (not recorded which). The receptors stem from an adult woman who had mild COVID-19 (a few samples of this study predate the infection). Cell type and time point are not known.

This clonotype turned up a few times. The gene calls are TRBV15 and TRBJ1-4; D ambiguous. The CDR3 runs to 13 residues. Per the germline V gene, CDR1 is LNHNV and CDR2 is YYDKDF (reference sequence). Trimming shortened V by 0 bases and J by 7 bases, and 6 bases separated the two germline ends. The CDR3, as DNA: TGTGCCACCAGCAGAGATTACGCTGAAAAACTGTTTTTT. Encoded protein: CATSRDYAEKLFF.

This clonotype is a singleton in its sample. A junction boundary mismatches the germline segment, possibly from a read error. This chain uses TRBV20-1 with TRBJ2-1; 8 positions match TRBD2. Germline V gene lookup returns CDR1 DFQATT and CDR2 SNEGSKA (reference sequence). This CDR3 comprises 17 residues. This CDR3 is CSARGGSGSGAYNEKFF. CDR3 bases: TGCAGTGCTAGAGGGGGAAGCGGGAGTGGGGCCTACAATGAGAAGTTCTTC.

The chain combines TRBV2 with TRBJ1-6; D unresolved. V was shortened by 2 bases and J by 10 bases, with 18 bases between the two germline ends. CDR1 SNHLY and CDR2 FYNNEI come from the germline V gene. CDR3 length: 16 amino acids. The chain's CDR3 is CASSEMGQRSGSPLHF. The CDR3 coding sequence is TGTGCCAGCAGTGAAATGGGTCAGAGAAGTGGATCACCCCTCCACTTT.

The chain carries TRBV7-3 and TRBJ2-5, with 7 bases matching TRBD2. The CDR3 has 15 amino acids. V lost 5 bases to trimming and J lost 4 bases; unmatched junction nucleotides: 10. The germline V gene has CDR1 SGHTA and CDR2 FQGTGA. The chain's CDR3 is CASSLGGYAGETQYF. In DNA form, the CDR3 reads TGTGCCAGCAGCCTCGGGGGGTACGCGGGAGAGACCCAGTACTTC.

The chain employs TRBV6-6 and TRBJ2-7, with TRBD2 matching over 10 bases. Germline CDR1 reads MNHNY; CDR2 reads SVGAGI (reference sequence). The CDR3 contains 14 residues. The J segment lost 3 bases and the V segment lost 6 bases, leaving 5 bases of the junction unmatched. For the CDR3, the DNA is TGTGCCAGCAGGTTCAGCGGGGGGGGCTACGAGCAGTACTTC. Translating gives CASRFSGGGYEQYF.

This clonotype was seen more than once but under ten times. The rearrangement uses TRBV5-5 and TRBJ1-2, with unresolved D. Trimming took 1 base from V and 4 from J, leaving 8 bases between them. Germline V gene data show CDR1 as SGHKS and CDR2 as YYEKEE (reference sequence). This CDR3 is built from 13 residues. CDR3 in amino acids: CASSLLGAYGYTF. The CDR3 DNA reads TGTGCCAGCAGCTTGTTGGGAGCCTATGGCTACACCTTC.

This sequence joins TRBV7-9 and TRBJ2-1; 9 bases are shared with TRBD2. Per germline, CDR1 SEHNR and CDR2 FQNEAQ (reference sequence). The V segment lost 1 base and the J segment 7 bases; nucleotides outside the gene matches: 5. The CDR3 is made up of 15 amino acids. CDR3 sequence: CASSLGGGVRNEQFF. The CDR3 bases are TGTGCCAGCAGCTTAGGCGGGGGGGTGCGGAATGAGCAGTTCTTC.

In its sample, this clonotype was seen a few times. The rearrangement uses TRBV4-1 and TRBJ2-7, with D tentatively TRBD2 (6 bases). The CDR3 length is 14 residues. The V end lost 0 bases, the J end lost 4 bases, and 10 bases lay between the germline ends. CDR1 and CDR2 (germline): MGHRA, YSYEKL. The CDR3 spells CASSQEGDFYEQYF. DNA for the CDR3: TGCGCCAGCAGCCAAGAGGGGGACTTTTACGAGCAGTACTTC.